Described below is a single TCR beta chain sequence and its context. No antigen is known for it. Trimming at V came to 6 bases and at J to 12 bases, leaving 17 bases not matched to a gene. This CDR3 spans 15 amino acids. Germline V lookup: CDR1 LNHDA, CDR2 SQIVND (reference sequence). Only in-frame clones appear in the TCRdb table, and some are missing; sequencing was by immunoSEQ multiplex PCR. The sample has around 2.1 million clones, 85% to 95% seen once. As defined, naive CD8 cells were CD45RO-negative and positively selected for CCR7, with terminally differentiated effector memory CD45RA+ cells excluded. The data stem from a study of shared clonotypes between healthy human individuals. Study observations and caveats: Though the depth was large, rarefaction showed that sorted-subset sequencing was incomplete.

Sequencing was done on a sample of naive CD8+ T cells from PBMCs. V gene TRBV19 combines with J gene TRBJ2-1; TRBD2 matches at 7 bases. This TCR was recovered from a man in his late teens or twenties in good health. Some clones in this sample may be carry-over from other donors' samples. CDR3 in DNA: TGTGCCAGTAGCCCGACTAGCCTAATGCCTGAGGGGCAGTTCTTC. Residues: CASSPTSLMPEGQFF.